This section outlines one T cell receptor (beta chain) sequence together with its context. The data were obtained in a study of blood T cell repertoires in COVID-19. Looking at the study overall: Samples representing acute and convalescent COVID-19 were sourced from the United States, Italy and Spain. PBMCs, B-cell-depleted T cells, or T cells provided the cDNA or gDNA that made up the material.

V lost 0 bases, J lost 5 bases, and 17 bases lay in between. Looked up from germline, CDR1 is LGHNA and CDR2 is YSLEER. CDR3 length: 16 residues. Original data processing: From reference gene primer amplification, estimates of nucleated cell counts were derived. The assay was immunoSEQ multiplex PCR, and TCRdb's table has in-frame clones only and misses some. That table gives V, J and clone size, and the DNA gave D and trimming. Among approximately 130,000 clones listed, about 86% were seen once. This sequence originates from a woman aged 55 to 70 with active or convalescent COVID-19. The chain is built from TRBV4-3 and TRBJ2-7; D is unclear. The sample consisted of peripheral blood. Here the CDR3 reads CASSQDKAARWDEQYF. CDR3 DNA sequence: TGCGCCAGCAGCCAAGATAAGGCGGCTCGCTGGGACGAGCAGTACTTC.